This T cell receptor (beta chain) was recovered during a study of T cells expressing NK-cell markers. On the study more broadly: Among the eight sequenced donors, seven tested HCMV-seropositive and one tested seronegative. General study findings and limits: Each of over 5 donors carried dominant NKG2C+ clonotypes accounting for about 1.0-8% of CD8+ T cells. In a few donors, dominant clonotypes made up about 28.3-60.1% of CD3+CD56-NKG2C+ cells.

After re-calling the 5' RACE reads, TCRdb lists one entry per CDR3 protein, DNA absent. In total, the table holds fewer than 550,000 distinct CDR3 sequences. A remark on this clonotype: What it binds is unknown.

From germline, CDR1 is LGHDT and CDR2 YNNKEL (reference sequence). The CDR3 has 15 amino acids. The receptor's source is a woman aged 50 to 65 in good health. Sequenced sample: blood T cells: a sorted CD56 or NKG2C T cell subset, CD4+ or CD8+ T cells, or bulk PBMC T cells (not recorded which). V is TRBV3-1 and J is TRBJ2-1; TCRdb calls TRBD2, which cannot be checked without DNA. CDR3 protein: CASSQALGGGNEQFF.